The rows below give T cell receptor beta chains drawn from one sample of a study of OX40 agonist ivuxolimab in advanced cancers. TCRdb keeps only in-frame clones here, not all; method: immunoSEQ multiplex PCR. The sample shows 55,000 to 80,000 clones, about 88% of them seen only once. This specimen consisted of CD4+ or CD8+ T cells sorted from blood, obtained in a trial of the OX40 agonist ivuxolimab. The receptors originated from an adult with an advanced solid tumor such as melanoma, head and neck, liver or kidney cancer. The CDR3 runs from the conserved cysteine through the conserved F or W. A D gene is named only where the DNA matches it firmly. Clone size, where shown, is once, few, many, or a class for clones that have expanded.

J gene: TRBJ1-2; V gene: TRBV7-2; D gene: NA; clone size: NA; CDR3 protein: CASSWSGGIYGYTF; CDR3 DNA: TGTGCCAGCAGCTGGTCGGGGGGGATCTATGGCTACACCTTC
J gene: TRBJ2-1; V gene: TRBV7-9; D gene: TRBD2; clone size: NA; CDR3 protein: CASSALAGGSYNEQFF; CDR3 DNA: TGTGCCAGCAGCGCCCTAGCGGGAGGATCCTACAATGAGCAGTTCTTC
J gene: TRBJ2-3; V gene: TRBV4-3; D gene: TRBD2; clone size: few; CDR3 protein: CASSQDPPAGGVTDTQYF; CDR3 DNA: TGCGCCAGCAGCCAAGATCCCCCAGCGGGGGGGGTAACAGATACGCAGTATTTT
J gene: TRBJ1-2; V gene: TRBV27; D gene: TRBD1; clone size: NA; CDR3 protein: CASGPIDRGLHYGYTF; CDR3 DNA: TGTGCCAGCGGACCGATCGACAGGGGGCTCCACTATGGCTACACCTTC
J gene: TRBJ1-1; V gene: TRBV5-1; D gene: NA; clone size: many; CDR3 protein: CASTDSMNTEAFF; CDR3 DNA: TGCGCCAGCACCGACAGCATGAACACTGAAGCTTTCTTT
J gene: TRBJ1-6; V gene: TRBV19; D gene: TRBD1; clone size: NA; CDR3 protein: CASRLTGTVGSPLHF; CDR3 DNA: TGTGCCAGTAGACTAACCGGGACAGTTGGATCACCCCTCCACTTT
J gene: TRBJ1-2; V gene: TRBV4-1; D gene: NA; clone size: NA; CDR3 protein: CASSQDLLGPRTANYGYTF; CDR3 DNA: TGCGCCAGCAGCCAAGACCTACTAGGACCCCGGACGGCTAACTATGGCTACACCTTC
J gene: TRBJ1-5; V gene: TRBV2; D gene: NA; clone size: NA; CDR3 protein: CASSRSRGNQPQHF; CDR3 DNA: TGTGCCAGCAGCCGATCCCGGGGCAATCAGCCCCAGCATTTT
J gene: TRBJ1-3; V gene: TRBV19; D gene: NA; clone size: NA; CDR3 protein: CASNQGFGNTIYF; CDR3 DNA: TGTGCCAGTAATCAGGGGTTCGGAAACACCATATATTTT
J gene: TRBJ2-7; V gene: TRBV30; D gene: NA; clone size: NA; CDR3 protein: CAWSGFSYEQYF; CDR3 DNA: TGTGCCTGGAGCGGTTTCTCCTACGAGCAGTACTTC
J gene: TRBJ1-2; V gene: TRBV12-2; D gene: NA; clone size: NA; CDR3 protein: CASRLGRGYLPYGYTF; CDR3 DNA: TGTGCAAGTCGCTTGGGCAGGGGATACTTACCCTATGGCTACACCTTC
J gene: TRBJ2-3; V gene: TRBV6-1; D gene: NA; clone size: NA; CDR3 protein: CASSRWGRADTQYF; CDR3 DNA: TGTGCCAGCAGCCGGTGGGGGCGGGCAGATACGCAGTATTTT
J gene: TRBJ1-5; V gene: TRBV6-5; D gene: NA; clone size: once; CDR3 protein: CASFGGEGSNQPQHF; CDR3 DNA: TGTGCCAGCTTCGGAGGGGAGGGGTCCAATCAGCCCCAGCATTTT
J gene: TRBJ1-5; V gene: TRBV25-1; D gene: TRBD1; clone size: NA; CDR3 protein: CASRGQGASNQPQHF; CDR3 DNA: TGTGCCAGCAGGGGGCAGGGGGCAAGCAATCAGCCCCAGCATTTT
J gene: TRBJ2-3; V gene: TRBV28; D gene: NA; clone size: NA; CDR3 protein: CASRPQMAITDTQYF; CDR3 DNA: TGTGCCAGCAGGCCGCAGATGGCTATCACAGATACGCAGTATTTT
J gene: TRBJ2-1; V gene: TRBV4-1; D gene: TRBD1; clone size: NA; CDR3 protein: CASSLGQGTYNEQFF; CDR3 DNA: TGCGCCAGCAGCCTAGGACAGGGGACATACAATGAGCAGTTCTTC
J gene: TRBJ1-2; V gene: TRBV5-8; D gene: NA; clone size: NA; CDR3 protein: CASSLDRDYGYTF; CDR3 DNA: TGTGCCAGCAGCTTGGACAGGGACTATGGCTACACCTTC
J gene: TRBJ2-5; V gene: TRBV15; D gene: TRBD2; clone size: NA; CDR3 protein: CATSRAGLAGETQYF; CDR3 DNA: TGTGCCACCAGCAGAGCGGGACTAGCGGGGGAGACCCAGTACTTC
J gene: TRBJ2-5; V gene: TRBV10-3; D gene: NA; clone size: NA; CDR3 protein: CAISPGQNQETQYF; CDR3 DNA: TGTGCCATCAGCCCCGGACAGAACCAAGAGACCCAGTACTTC
J gene: TRBJ1-6; V gene: TRBV5-5; D gene: NA; clone size: NA; CDR3 protein: CASSAGEVNNSPLHF; CDR3 DNA: TGTGCCAGCAGCGCCGGTGAGGTCAATAATTCACCCCTCCACTTT
J gene: TRBJ2-1; V gene: TRBV11-2; D gene: NA; clone size: NA; CDR3 protein: CASSLGGEQFF; CDR3 DNA: TGTGCCAGCAGCTTAGGGGGGGAGCAGTTCTTC
J gene: TRBJ2-7; V gene: TRBV5-8; D gene: NA; clone size: NA; CDR3 protein: CASSTGQFEQYF; CDR3 DNA: TGTGCCAGCAGCACCGGACAATTCGAGCAGTACTTC
J gene: TRBJ2-1; V gene: TRBV4-1; D gene: TRBD2; clone size: NA; CDR3 protein: CASSSHGRRPYNEQFF; CDR3 DNA: TGCGCCAGCAGCTCCCACGGGAGGAGGCCCTACAATGAGCAGTTCTTC
J gene: TRBJ2-6; V gene: TRBV5-5; D gene: TRBD2; clone size: once; CDR3 protein: CASSYLAAGANVLTF; CDR3 DNA: TGTGCCAGCAGCTACCTAGCGGCTGGGGCCAACGTCCTGACTTTC
J gene: TRBJ2-7; V gene: TRBV6-5; D gene: TRBD1; clone size: NA; CDR3 protein: CASSYLFGQGYEQYF; CDR3 DNA: TGTGCCAGCAGTTACCTGTTCGGACAGGGGTACGAGCAGTACTTC
J gene: TRBJ1-1; V gene: TRBV30; D gene: NA; clone size: few; CDR3 protein: CAWKLMNTEAFF; CDR3 DNA: TGTGCCTGGAAGCTGATGAACACTGAAGCTTTCTTT
J gene: TRBJ2-5; V gene: TRBV19; D gene: TRBD1; clone size: NA; CDR3 protein: CASSTGDRGFGETQYF; CDR3 DNA: TGTGCCAGTAGTACCGGGGACAGGGGGTTTGGAGAGACCCAGTACTTC
J gene: TRBJ1-1; V gene: TRBV6-1; D gene: NA; clone size: NA; CDR3 protein: CASSDLGYTEAFF; CDR3 DNA: TGTGCCAGCAGTGACCTTGGTTACACTGAAGCTTTCTTT
J gene: TRBJ1-1; V gene: TRBV29-1; D gene: TRBD1; clone size: NA; CDR3 protein: CSVRQGLAEAFF; CDR3 DNA: TGCAGCGTACGACAGGGGTTGGCTGAAGCTTTCTTT
J gene: TRBJ1-1; V gene: TRBV4-3; D gene: NA; clone size: NA; CDR3 protein: CASSQEWQALNTEAFF; CDR3 DNA: TGCGCCAGCAGCCAAGAGTGGCAGGCTTTGAACACTGAAGCTTTCTTT
J gene: TRBJ1-1; V gene: TRBV7-2; D gene: TRBD1; clone size: NA; CDR3 protein: CASSTQGASEAFF; CDR3 DNA: TGTGCCAGCAGTACACAGGGGGCGAGTGAAGCTTTCTTT
J gene: TRBJ2-3; V gene: TRBV6-1; D gene: TRBD2; clone size: NA; CDR3 protein: CASSGNSGGVYTQYF; CDR3 DNA: TGTGCCAGCAGTGGGAATAGCGGGGGGGTGTATACGCAGTATTTT
J gene: TRBJ2-1; V gene: TRBV11-2; D gene: TRBD2; clone size: few; CDR3 protein: CASSSQGTKDNEQFF; CDR3 DNA: TGTGCCAGCAGCTCTCAAGGGACTAAAGACAATGAGCAGTTCTTC
J gene: TRBJ1-5; V gene: TRBV4-3; D gene: NA; clone size: NA; CDR3 protein: CASSQELTGWGTYSNQPQHF; CDR3 DNA: TGCGCCAGCAGCCAAGAGCTTACGGGGTGGGGAACCTATAGCAATCAGCCCCAGCATTTT
J gene: TRBJ2-5; V gene: TRBV2; D gene: NA; clone size: NA; CDR3 protein: CASRRTEQETQYF; CDR3 DNA: TGTGCCAGCAGGCGGACAGAGCAAGAGACCCAGTACTTC
J gene: TRBJ1-2; V gene: TRBV6-6; D gene: NA; clone size: NA; CDR3 protein: CASSLQGYDGYTF; CDR3 DNA: TGTGCCAGCAGTCTACAGGGATACGATGGCTACACCTTC
J gene: TRBJ2-4; V gene: TRBV5-6; D gene: NA; clone size: NA; CDR3 protein: CASSLRQNSKNIQYF; CDR3 DNA: TGTGCCAGCAGCTTGAGACAGAATTCCAAAAACATTCAGTACTTC
J gene: TRBJ1-2; V gene: TRBV25-1; D gene: NA; clone size: NA; CDR3 protein: CASSAPGRGGYTF; CDR3 DNA: TGTGCCAGCAGTGCCCCAGGGAGAGGCGGCTACACCTTC
J gene: TRBJ2-7; V gene: TRBV12-5; D gene: TRBD1; clone size: NA; CDR3 protein: CASGLNDNRGRGYGQYF; CDR3 DNA: TGTGCTAGTGGTTTGAACGATAACAGGGGGCGCGGGTACGGGCAGTACTTC
J gene: TRBJ1-2; V gene: TRBV28; D gene: NA; clone size: NA; CDR3 protein: CASSGTGFYGYTF; CDR3 DNA: TGTGCCAGCAGTGGGACTGGGTTCTATGGCTACACCTTC
J gene: TRBJ1-2; V gene: TRBV30; D gene: NA; clone size: NA; CDR3 protein: CAWISGSVPRGGYTF; CDR3 DNA: TGTGCCTGGATATCCGGGAGTGTCCCAAGGGGTGGCTACACCTTC
J gene: TRBJ1-5; V gene: TRBV4-2; D gene: TRBD1; clone size: NA; CDR3 protein: CASSQPQGGTGYSNQPQHF; CDR3 DNA: TGTGCCAGCAGCCAACCACAGGGGGGGACGGGGTATAGCAATCAGCCCCAGCATTTT
J gene: TRBJ1-4; V gene: TRBV14; D gene: NA; clone size: NA; CDR3 protein: CASSQLRLGSNEKLFF; CDR3 DNA: TGTGCCAGCAGCCAACTCCGACTGGGTTCTAATGAAAAACTGTTTTTT
J gene: TRBJ1-1; V gene: TRBV5-6; D gene: NA; clone size: NA; CDR3 protein: CASSLAGGQTMNTEAFF; CDR3 DNA: TGTGCCAGCAGCTTGGCCGGCGGACAGACAATGAACACTGAAGCTTTCTTT
J gene: TRBJ2-5; V gene: TRBV4-1; D gene: TRBD1; clone size: NA; CDR3 protein: CASSLGGQAETQYF; CDR3 DNA: TGCGCCAGCAGCCTCGGGGGACAGGCGGAGACCCAGTACTTC
J gene: TRBJ1-3; V gene: TRBV25-1; D gene: NA; clone size: NA; CDR3 protein: CASSTSRISKSGNTIYF; CDR3 DNA: TGTGCCAGTTCGACGTCTCGGATATCCAAGTCTGGAAACACCATATATTTT